The 18 T cell receptor beta chains given below trace back to one sample, sequenced in a study of regulatory T cells. Study-wide findings and caveats: Hydrophobic residues at CDR3 positions 6 and 7 were enriched in conventional CD4+ T cells of CD3G-deficient patients.

The antigens of these receptors remain unknown. The PCR used 52 TRBV and 13 TRBJ primers. The data were produced by immunoSEQ multiplex PCR, yet TCRdb's version contains in-frame clones alone and is incomplete. The table lists approximately 40,000 clones, 89% of them singletons. The specimen sequenced was conventional CD4+ T cells sorted from blood. These receptor sequences come from a person between 18 and 30 years old with CD3G deficiency.

V is TRBV5-1 and J is TRBJ2-7, with 7 bases that match TRBD2. Germline CDR1 is SGHRS and CDR2 is YFSETQ. The V and J ends lost 4 bases and 3 bases, in that order; junction bases with no gene match: 7. The CDR3 is made up of 14 amino acids. The CDR3, as DNA: TGCGCCAGCAGCCCAGCGGGGAACCGCTACGAGCAGTACTTC. Its translation is CASSPAGNRYEQYF.

V gene TRBV28 combines with J gene TRBJ2-7; D is possibly TRBD2 (6 bases). The CDR3 runs to 13 residues. V lost 8 bases and J lost 2, with 13 bases in between. CDR1 MDHEN and CDR2 SYDVKM come from the germline V gene. CDR3 sequence (DNA): TGTGCCAGCCAACCCGGGGGTCCCTACGAGCAGTACTTC. It yields the protein CASQPGGPYEQYF.

The chain couples TRBV11-2 to TRBJ2-2; D is perhaps TRBD1 (6 bases). The CDR3 covers 15 residues. Germline-derived CDR1 and CDR2 are SGHAT and FQNNGV. The germline V and J ends were trimmed by 4 bases and 4 bases, with 13 bases remaining between them. The CDR3 reads CASSSPRGTTGELFF. The CDR3 DNA sequence: TGTGCCAGCAGCTCGCCAAGGGGGACCACCGGGGAGCTGTTTTTT.

The chain combines TRBV5-1 with TRBJ1-5; 8 nucleotides match TRBD1. This CDR3 region has 16 residues. V shed 4 bases and J 7 bases; nucleotides not matched to a gene: 13. The V gene's germline CDR1 is SGHRS and CDR2 YFSETQ. CDR3 sequence: CASSLPGQGSRQPQHF. The CDR3 DNA is TGCGCCAGCAGCCTTCCCGGACAGGGAAGCCGGCAGCCCCAGCATTTT.

V usage is TRBV6-1 and J usage is TRBJ2-7, with D tentatively TRBD2 (6 bases). CDR3 size: 14 residues. V dropped 9 bases and J dropped 2 bases, with 17 bases sitting between them. Germline V lookup: CDR1 MNHNS, CDR2 SASEGT. CDR3 sequence reads: CASISGPSAYEQYF. As DNA, the CDR3 is TGTGCCAGTATTAGCGGACCAAGCGCCTACGAGCAGTACTTC.

This clone was observed a few times. V usage is TRBV4-1 and J usage is TRBJ1-1; TRBD1 agrees at 8 bases. CDR3 length equals 21 residues. The J segment lost 6 bases and the V segment lost 3 bases, leaving 27 bases of the junction unmatched. Germline V lookup: CDR1 MGHRA, CDR2 YSYEKL. The CDR3 DNA follows: TGCGCCAGCAGCCACAGCCCTCCGACAGGGGACGGTGGGCAAGGAGGGGCTGAAGCTTTCTTT. Translation gives CASSHSPPTGDGGQGGAEAFF.

The rearrangement joins TRBV19 to TRBJ2-6; possibly TRBD1 or TRBD2 for D (5 bases each). This CDR3 has 15 residues. Germline V CDR1 and CDR2: LNHDA, SQIVND (reference sequence). V lost 4 bases, J lost 0 bases, and 7 bases lay in between. CDR3 nucleotides: TGTGCCAGTAGTAGGGGGAACTCTGGGGCCAACGTCCTGACTTTC. Residues: CASSRGNSGANVLTF.

The genes are TRBV6-1 and TRBJ1-4; D ambiguous. The V and J ends lost 6 bases and 0 bases respectively, with 8 bases between them. CDR1 and CDR2 from the germline V gene are MNHNS and SASEGT. This CDR3 is built from 14 residues. The CDR3 here is CASRELATNEKLFF. The DNA of the CDR3 is TGTGCCAGCAGGGAGCTTGCAACTAATGAAAAACTGTTTTTT.

V usage is TRBV28 and J usage is TRBJ1-5; D unclear. Trimming stripped 5 bases from V and 0 bases from J, with 11 bases between. There are 15 residues in the CDR3. The germline V gene encodes CDR1 MDHEN and CDR2 SYDVKM. The CDR3 DNA reads as TGTGCCAGCAGTAAAGAAGGGTATAGCAATCAGCCCCAGCATTTT. Its protein is CASSKEGYSNQPQHF. Supplemented by reference TRBV28 and TRBJ1-5, the full variable domain reads DVKVTQSSRYLVKRTGEKVFLECVQDMDHENMFWYRQDPGLGLRLIYFSYDVKMKEKGDIPEGYSVSREKKERFSLILESASTNQTSMYLCASSKEGYSNQPQHFGDGTRLSIL.

This chain connects TRBV5-3 to TRBJ1-5; no firm D call. TRBV5-3 is an ORF, and what it does is uncertain. The V end was cut by 1 base, the J end by 3 bases, with 8 bases between. The CDR3 consists of 14 residues. CDR3 DNA sequence: TGTGCCAGAAGCTTGCGGGGAAACAATCAGCCCCAGCATTTT. Translating gives CARSLRGNNQPQHF.

The chain couples TRBV28 to TRBJ1-5; D ambiguous. This CDR3 is 12 amino acids long. V was shortened by 5 bases and J by 7 bases, with 9 bases between the two germline ends. The germline CDR1 and CDR2 sequences are MDHEN and SYDVKM. The CDR3 reads CASSPPLQPQHF. The CDR3 coding sequence is TGTGCCAGCAGTCCCCCGCTACAGCCCCAGCATTTT.

The rearrangement uses TRBV28 and TRBJ2-1, with 8 bases matching TRBD2. CDR1 is MDHEN and CDR2 is SYDVKM in the germline V gene. The trim removed 2 bases at V and 7 bases at J, leaving 4 bases unmatched. The CDR3 is 14 amino acids. The CDR3 DNA is TGTGCCAGCAGTTTAGGGGGACTAGGAAATGAGCAGTTCTTC. It translates to CASSLGGLGNEQFF.

CDR3 residues: CAIRAGVNSYEQYF. CDR3 nucleotides: TGTGCCATCAGGGCGGGGGTCAACTCCTACGAGCAGTACTTC. The V call is TRBV10-3, the J call TRBJ2-7; 7 bases fit TRBD2. V lost 6 bases, J lost 0 bases, and 5 bases stayed unmatched. The CDR3 has 14 residues. Germline V gene sequence: CDR1 ENHRY, CDR2 SYGVKD.

This chain uses TRBV7-8 with TRBJ2-6; 8 positions match TRBD1. Germline CDR1 and CDR2: SGHVS and FQNEAQ. Trimming took 10 bases from V and 1 from J; bases not matched to a gene: 12. This CDR3 spans 17 amino acids. The DNA of the CDR3 is TGTGCCACCGCGCGACAGGGGAAATTTTCTGGGGCCAACGTCCTGACTTTC. Translation: CATARQGKFSGANVLTF.

The chain recombines TRBV19 with TRBJ2-2; 8 nucleotides line up with TRBD2. The germline V gene encodes CDR1 LNHDA and CDR2 SQIVND (reference sequence). V dropped 3 bases and J dropped 5; count of bases not matched to a gene: 8. The CDR3 contains 16 residues. The CDR3 nucleotides read TGTGCCAGTAGTATGAAGGTAGCGGGGAAAACCGGGGAGCTGTTTTTT. It encodes CASSMKVAGKTGELFF.

CDR3 nucleotide sequence: TGTGCCAGTAGTCGGGAAGGTTCCTATGGCTACACCTTC. Its protein is CASSREGSYGYTF. The J gene is TRBJ1-2, the V gene TRBV6-1; D gene ambiguous. This CDR3 region has 13 residues. V shed 9 bases and J shed 4 bases, with 15 bases lying between them. Looked up from germline, CDR1 is MNHNS and CDR2 is SASEGT.

The chain has TRBV6-1 and TRBJ1-1; TRBD1 agrees at 7 bases. The CDR3 consists of 14 residues. Germline V gene sequence: CDR1 MNHNS, CDR2 SASEGT. Trimming took 6 bases from V and 5 from J; bases not matched to a gene: 9. The CDR3 spells CASRIRQGATEAFF. The CDR3 DNA reads as TGTGCCAGCAGAATTCGACAGGGAGCGACTGAAGCTTTCTTT.

V gene TRBV5-1 combines with J gene TRBJ2-2, with 7 positions matching TRBD1. Germline assignment: CDR1 SGHRS and CDR2 YFSETQ. Trimming cost V 0 bases and J 5 bases; bases outside gene matches: 1. CDR3 length: 14 amino acids. As DNA, the CDR3 is TGCGCCAGCAGCTTGGGGGGACAGACCGGGGAGCTGTTTTTT. It is translated as CASSLGGQTGELFF. Full variable domain (rest looked up from reference TRBV5-1 and TRBJ2-2): KAGVTQTPRYLIKTRGQQVTLSCSPISGHRSVSWYQQTPGQGLQFLFEYFSETQRNKGNFPGRFSGRQFSNSRSEMNVSTLELGDSALYLCASSLGGQTGELFFGEGSRLTVL.